This TCR beta chain was recorded in a study of cytomegalovirus exposure and HLA in healthy donors. Study-wide findings and caveats: Donor immune exposure was known only as CMV serostatus. For presence/absence analyses, sequencing depth was assumed to be roughly uniform across donors. Most of the TCR beta V segments (in an earlier analysis) were productive either about 87% or about 30% of the time.

The germline V gene has CDR1 SGHAT and CDR2 FQNNGV. V lost 1 base to trimming and J lost 3 bases; unmatched junction nucleotides: 5. The CDR3 has 17 amino acids. The PCR was carried out with 60 Vbeta primers and 13 Jbeta primers. This table comes from immunoSEQ multiplex PCR, and its TCRdb copy is limited to in-frame clones, with some not included. The top ten hold 3% to 3.5% of the sample, which has over 80,000 clones, around 73% seen once. As to this clone: Its cognate antigen is unknown.

Sample: PBMCs. The source is a middle-aged woman in good health and CMV-seronegative. This chain links TRBV11-2 with TRBJ2-1, with 11 bases matching TRBD1. The DNA of the CDR3 is TGTGCCAGCAGCTTAGTTCTGGACAGGGGGCTCTACAATGAGCAGTTCTTC. Translated: CASSLVLDRGLYNEQFF.